This T cell receptor (beta chain) was captured in a study of T cell clusters in autoimmune cytopenias. Multiplex touch-down PCR amplified TRB using TRB-A and TRB-B pools in one tube. Following a re-call of the multiplex PCR reads, TCRdb has one entry per CDR3 protein and lacks DNA. This sample contains about 2,200 distinct CDR3 sequences. TRB was amplified from approximately 250 ng of peripheral blood genomic DNA per sample. What was sequenced was peripheral blood. This receptor was taken from a human donor with an autoimmune cytopenia or autoimmune hepatitis (not recorded which).

This chain's CDR3 is CAWSPRVRVTYGYTF. The chain joins TRBV30 to TRBJ1-2; checking the TCRdb D call of TRBD1 is not possible without DNA. Per the germline V gene, CDR1 is GTSNPN and CDR2 is SVGIG (reference sequence). This CDR3 region has 15 residues. The variable domain in full, with the rest retrieved from reference TRBV30 and TRBJ1-2, is SQTIHQWPATLVQPVGSPLSLECTVEGTSNPNLYWYRQAAGRGLQLLFYSVGIGQISSEVPQNLSASRPQDRQFILSSKKLLLSDSGFYLCAWSPRVRVTYGYTFGSGTRLTVV.